Listed below are T cell receptor beta chains from one sample, sequenced in a study of T cells after yellow fever vaccination. TCRdb re-analysed the 5' RACE reads in MiXCR, keeping a single row per CDR3 protein. The sample consists of some 240,000 distinct CDR3 sequences, approximately 3.2% of them appearing once. The sample in question was CD4+ T cells sorted from PBMCs, obtained 10 days after the yellow fever booster vaccination. These receptors all stem from a young man who received the YFV17D yellow fever vaccine. Both conserved end residues are part of each CDR3. The order of the fields is D gene, J gene, V gene, clone size, CDR3 DNA, CDR3 protein. D genes are given only for firm matches. Some rows mark clone size as missing; the rest say once, few, many or name a class of expanded clone.

>TRBD1|TRBJ2-4|TRBV20-1|few
TGCAGTGCTCGACGACAGGGGGCTCTGATTGTAGCGAAAAACATTCAGTACTTC
CSARRQGALIVAKNIQYF
>.|TRBJ1-1|TRBV20-1|many
TGCAGTGCTATATCAATGAGAGGGAACACTGAAGCTTTCTTT
CSAISMRGNTEAFF
>TRBD2|TRBJ2-1|TRBV7-3|many
TGTGCCAGCAGCCCCGATAGCGGGGGGGTTACCAATGAGCAGTTCTTC
CASSPDSGGVTNEQFF
>.|TRBJ1-4|TRBV25-1|many
TGTGCCAGCAGTGGGAGTCCTAATGAAAAACTGTTTTTT
CASSGSPNEKLFF
>TRBD1|TRBJ1-5|TRBV6-6|many
TGTGCCAGCAGTGAGACAGGGGGCGAACAGCCCCAGCATTTT
CASSETGGEQPQHF
>.|TRBJ2-3|TRBV5-1|few
TGCGCCAGCAGCTTGCGGGGGATCGGGACAGATACGCAGTATTTT
CASSLRGIGTDTQYF
>.|TRBJ2-3|TRBV5-1|.
TGCGCCAGCAGCCGCATGTCCCCAGATACGCAGTATTTT
CASSRMSPDTQYF
>.|TRBJ1-1|TRBV5-1|many
TGCGCCAGCAGCTTGATCCGGGACGGCCAGGGGGAAGCTTTCTTT
CASSLIRDGQGEAFF
>TRBD2|TRBJ2-1|TRBV10-3|few
TGTGCCACCTACCTCGGGGGAGGGAAGGAGCAGTTCTTC
CATYLGGGKEQFF
>TRBD2|TRBJ2-7|TRBV10-3|many
TGTGCCATCAGTGAGTCTGGGCTAGCGGGATTATACGAGCAGTACTTC
CAISESGLAGLYEQYF
>.|TRBJ2-2|TRBV12-3/TRBV12-4|many
TGTGCCAGCAGTCGGCAGGGGTACACCGGGGAGCTGTTTTTT
CASSRQGYTGELFF
>.|TRBJ1-5|TRBV4-3|few
TGCGCCAGCAGCCAAGAGGGCTACAATCAGCCCCAGCATTTT
CASSQEGYNQPQHF
>.|TRBJ1-1|TRBV7-9|many
TGTGCCAGCAGCGCCCTCGGGGGGGGTGGCACTGAAGCTTTCTTT
CASSALGGGGTEAFF
>.|TRBJ2-1|TRBV5-6|many
TGTGCCAGCAGCCGGCCCGAGGGGCTACAGTTCTTC
CASSRPEGLQFF
>TRBD2|TRBJ2-1|TRBV27|.
TGTGCCAGCAGGGATTGGCGGGGGGTCTACAATGAGCAGTTCTTC
CASRDWRGVYNEQFF
>.|TRBJ2-2|TRBV5-1|many
TGCGCCAGCAGCTTGGTCGTGACAGGGCTGGGAGGGACCGGGGAGCTGTTTTTT
CASSLVVTGLGGTGELFF
>.|TRBJ2-1|TRBV7-2|.
TGTGCCAGCAGCGTAAGCTTCCAGGCACATGAGCAGTTCTTC
CASSVSFQAHEQFF
>TRBD2|TRBJ2-1|TRBV7-2|many
TGTGCCAGCAGCTGGCGGGGGGGCCAAAGCAATGAGCAGTTCTTC
CASSWRGGQSNEQFF
>.|TRBJ1-1|TRBV12-3/TRBV12-4|.
TGTGCCAGCAGTCGCCGAAGGGCGGTTGAAGCTTTCTTT
CASSRRRAVEAFF
>.|TRBJ2-1|TRBV11-3|.
TGTGCCAGCAGCCGGGACGGGTACAATGAGCAGTTCTTC
CASSRDGYNEQFF
>TRBD1|TRBJ2-5|TRBV5-1|many
TGCGCCAGCAGCGTCACAGGGGGCACAGAGACCCAGTACTTC
CASSVTGGTETQYF
>.|TRBJ2-2|TRBV10-3|many
TGTGCCATCAACGGTGGGGGGAACACATCTAACACCGGGGAGCTGTTTTTT
CAINGGGNTSNTGELFF
>.|TRBJ1-6|TRBV20-1|few
TGCAGTGCTAGCATCCGCGCGGGGCAGAGCTCCTATAATTCACCCCTCCACTTT
CSASIRAGQSSYNSPLHF
>.|TRBJ2-2|TRBV3-1|many
TGTGCCAGCAGCCAAGCCACCCGGCCCAGATACGGAAACACCGGGGATCTGTTTTTT
CASSQATRPRYGNTGDLFF
>TRBD2|TRBJ2-5|TRBV10-3|many
TGTGCCATCAGTGCGACTAGCGGTCAAGAGACCCAGTACTTC
CAISATSGQETQYF
>.|TRBJ2-4|TRBV4-3|many
TGCGCCAGCAGCCAAGATTACGCGGGCAAAAACATTCAGTACTTC
CASSQDYAGKNIQYF
>TRBD1|TRBJ2-7|TRBV6-2/TRBV6-3|.
TGTGCCAGCAGTTACCCCGACAGGGTGGAGCAGTACTTC
CASSYPDRVEQYF
>.|TRBJ1-1|TRBV27|few
TGTGCCAGCAGAGTGGGGGGTACCCAGGGGGCTTTCTTT
CASRVGGTQGAFF
>.|TRBJ2-2|TRBV9|many
TGTGCCAGCAGCGTAGCGTACCTCGGGGGCGGGGAGCTGTTTTTT
CASSVAYLGGGELFF
>.|TRBJ1-5|TRBV10-3|.
TGTGCCATCAGTGAGTCAGGAGCTAACAATCAGCCCCAGCATTTT
CAISESGANNQPQHF
>.|TRBJ2-5|TRBV7-6|few
TGTGCCAGCAGCTTAGAGGGGTGGCGGGGTCTCGAGACCCAGTACTTC
CASSLEGWRGLETQYF
>TRBD1|TRBJ2-1|TRBV18|many
TGTGCCAGCTCACCTATTTTGGAGGGACAGGGGGCAATGAGGAATGAGCAGTTCTTC
CASSPILEGQGAMRNEQFF
>.|TRBJ1-1|TRBV5-1|few
TGCGCCAGCAGCTTAAGGTGGGGGGGAAACACTGAAGCTTTCTTT
CASSLRWGGNTEAFF
>.|TRBJ2-2|TRBV28|many
TGTGCCAGCAGTTTAAGGGCCACCCTTACTACCGGGGAGCTGTTTTTT
CASSLRATLTTGELFF
>TRBD2|TRBJ2-7|TRBV11-2|many
TGTGCCAGCAGCCCTAGCGGGGGGCGAGCCTACGAGCAGTACTTC
CASSPSGGRAYEQYF
>.|TRBJ2-5|TRBV10-1|many
TGCGCCAGCAGCCAACAGATATCAGAGACCCAGTACTTC
CASSQQISETQYF
>.|TRBJ2-6|TRBV5-1|.
TGCGCCAGCAGCTTGGCCCAGGGGACTGGGGCCAACGTCCTGACTTTC
CASSLAQGTGANVLTF